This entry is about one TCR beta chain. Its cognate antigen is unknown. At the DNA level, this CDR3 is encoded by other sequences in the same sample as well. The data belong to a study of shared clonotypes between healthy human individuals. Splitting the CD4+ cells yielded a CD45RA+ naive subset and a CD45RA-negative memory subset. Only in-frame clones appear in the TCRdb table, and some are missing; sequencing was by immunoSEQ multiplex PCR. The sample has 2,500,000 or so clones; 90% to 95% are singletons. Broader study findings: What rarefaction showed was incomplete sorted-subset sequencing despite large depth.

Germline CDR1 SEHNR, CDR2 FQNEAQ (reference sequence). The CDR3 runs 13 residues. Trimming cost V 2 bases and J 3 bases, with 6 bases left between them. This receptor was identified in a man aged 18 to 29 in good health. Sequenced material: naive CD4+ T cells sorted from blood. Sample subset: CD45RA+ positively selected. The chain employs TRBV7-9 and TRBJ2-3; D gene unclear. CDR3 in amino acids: CASSLSETDTQYF. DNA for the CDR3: TGTGCCAGCAGCTTAAGCGAGACAGATACGCAGTATTTT. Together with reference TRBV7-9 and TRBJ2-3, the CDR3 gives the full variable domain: DTGVSQNPRHKITKRGQNVTFRCDPISEHNRLYWYRQTLGQGPEFLTYFQNEAQLEKSRLLSDRFSAERPKGSFSTLEIQRTEQGDSAMYLCASSLSETDTQYFGPGTRLTVL.